The T cell receptor (beta chain) described here comes from a study of tumor and adjacent non-tumor tissue in lung cancer. Study conclusions and caveats: Top 100 clones took a larger repertoire share in normal lung.

A modified ARM-PCR protocol with three rounds of nested PCR amplified TCRbeta. Using its own MiXCR run on the multiplex PCR reads, TCRdb lists one record per CDR3 protein. The table lists 75,000 to 100,000 distinct CDR3 sequences, approximately 70% of them singletons, with approximately 20% in the top ten. A remark on this clonotype: As yet, its antigen is unknown.

Per germline, CDR1 DFQATT and CDR2 SNEGSKA (reference sequence). The CDR3 runs 21 residues. With 0 bases removed from V and 4 bases from J, the gap between germline ends came to 33 bases. No cell sorting was done before RNA was extracted from the tissue. The chain carries TRBV20-1 and TRBJ1-2; D perhaps matches TRBD1 (5 bases). What was sequenced was lung tumor tissue. This receptor was obtained from a man aged 55 to 70 with non-small cell lung cancer. The DNA for the CDR3 is TGCAGTGCTAGAGATCTAGGTGGGGAGGCAGGGAAGGAGCGGATAGCCTATGGCTACACCTTC. Translated, it gives CSARDLGGEAGKERIAYGYTF.